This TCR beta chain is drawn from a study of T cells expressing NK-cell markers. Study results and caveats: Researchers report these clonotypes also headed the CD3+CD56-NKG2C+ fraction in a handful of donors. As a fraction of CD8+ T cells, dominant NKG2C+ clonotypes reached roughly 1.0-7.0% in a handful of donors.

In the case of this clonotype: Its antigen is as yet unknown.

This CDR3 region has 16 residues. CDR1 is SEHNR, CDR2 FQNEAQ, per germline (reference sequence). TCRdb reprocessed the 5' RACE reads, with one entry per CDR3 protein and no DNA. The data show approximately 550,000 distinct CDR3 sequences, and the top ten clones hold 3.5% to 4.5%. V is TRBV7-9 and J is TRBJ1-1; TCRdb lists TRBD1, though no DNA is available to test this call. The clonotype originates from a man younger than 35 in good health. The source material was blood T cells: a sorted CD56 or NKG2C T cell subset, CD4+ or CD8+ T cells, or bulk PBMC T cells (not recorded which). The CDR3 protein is CASSLASWDGDTEAFF. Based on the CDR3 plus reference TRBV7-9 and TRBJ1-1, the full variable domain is DTGVSQNPRHKITKRGQNVTFRCDPISEHNRLYWYRQTLGQGPEFLTYFQNEAQLEKSRLLSDRFSAERPKGSFSTLEIQRTEQGDSAMYLCASSLASWDGDTEAFFGQGTRLTVV.